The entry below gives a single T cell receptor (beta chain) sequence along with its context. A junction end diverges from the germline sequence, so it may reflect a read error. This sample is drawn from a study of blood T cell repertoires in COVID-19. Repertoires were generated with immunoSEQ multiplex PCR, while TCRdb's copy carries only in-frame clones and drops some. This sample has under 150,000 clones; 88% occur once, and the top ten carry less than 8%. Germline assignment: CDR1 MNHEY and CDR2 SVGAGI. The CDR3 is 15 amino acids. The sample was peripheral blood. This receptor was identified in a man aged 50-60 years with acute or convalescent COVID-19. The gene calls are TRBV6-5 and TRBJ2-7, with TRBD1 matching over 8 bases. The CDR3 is CASSYAGGDRLRVRF. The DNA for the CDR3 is TGTGCCAGCAGTTACGCAGGAGGGGACAGGCTCCGAGTACGCTTC.